This T cell receptor (beta chain) was recovered during a study of Tregs in tolerant kidney transplant recipients. Sequenced by immunoSEQ multiplex PCR; TCRdb stores in-frame clones only, minus some. The sample yields roughly 99,000 clones, 93% seen once. Trimming at V came to 3 bases and at J to 0 bases, leaving 14 bases not matched to a gene. The CDR3 length is 19 residues. CDR1 is LGHNA and CDR2 is YNFKEQ in the germline V gene. The receptor's source is a human donor who received a combined kidney and bone marrow transplant. The chain links TRBV4-2 to TRBJ1-2; TRBD1 agrees at 9 bases. This specimen was CD4+ T cells from blood, taken before the transplant. The CDR3 loop is CASSHARTGQGRANYGYTF. The CDR3 nucleotides read TGTGCCAGCAGCCACGCCCGGACCGGACAGGGGCGTGCTAACTATGGCTACACCTTC.